This entry describes one T cell receptor (beta chain). This clone was seen only a few times. What antigen it recognizes has not been identified. No base quality information exists; no much larger clone differs at one position. TCRbeta CDR3 regions were sequenced with the immunoSEQ Assay. After extraction, genomic DNA underwent amplification by bias-controlled multiplex PCR, followed by high-throughput sequencing. In the original analysis: To quantify the absolute abundance of every unique TCRbeta CDR3 region, sequences were collapsed and filtered. Usable DNA was measured by amplifying reference genes present in all nucleated cells, and TCRbeta template counts were normalized to that usable DNA to estimate T cell fraction. Repertoire TCRs were annotated as SARS-CoV-2-specific by exact matching of V gene, CDR3 amino acid sequence and J gene to a known reactive TCR set. MIRA supplied the reference SARS-CoV-2 TCR set, which was filtered for enrichment in COVID-19-positive ImmuneCODE repertoires so that public or cross-reactive TCRs were removed. Using the MIRA antigens, annotated TCRs were further analysed by specific ORF or by position within an ORF. Depth was the summed frequency of annotated unique rearrangements, while breadth was defined as annotated unique rearrangements over total unique productive rearrangements. Two-sided Wilcoxon rank-sum tests were applied when comparing TCR breadth between groups. The immuneACCESS repertoire file appears here via TCRdb, limited to in-frame rearrangements. These files lack a portion of the clones; in checked studies, under half of the deficit traces to unresolved V genes, and the cause of the others is not known. V and J calls plus clone size are reproduced from that table; the DNA served to infer D and trimming. In all, the sample holds some 300,000 clones, and 86% of those were seen once. The top ten clonotypes cover roughly 1.9% of the sample.

This entry comes from a study of Ad26.COV2.S vaccination and SARS-CoV-2 variants (dated by TCRdb to 2020 to 2022). Study-level background: Donors in the vaccine arm were drawn from COV1001, a phase I-IIa trial of Ad26.COV2.S in healthy adults that was multicentre, randomized, double-blind and placebo-controlled. Investigators remained blinded to trial group allocation during experiments and outcome assessment. Trial participants were randomized into five groups of five, in which low-dose or high-dose Ad26.COV2.S was given once or twice, or placebo was given on both occasions. TCRbeta repertoire sequencing served as the tool for gauging how specific and how broad the SARS-CoV-2-reactive T cell receptors were following Ad26.COV2.S vaccination. Dosing of Ad26.COV2.S was intramuscular, at either 5x10^10 or 1x10^11 viral particles, delivered as one shot or as two shots spaced 56 days apart. The TCR-sequenced set comprised around 30 samples: some 20 Ad26.COV2.S vaccine recipients, 5 placebo recipients and 8 SARS-CoV-2 convalescent individuals.

The V end loses 3 bases and the J end loses 2 bases, and a stretch of 13 bases separates them. From its cysteine to its phenylalanine, the CDR3 spans 15 amino acids. The entry retains the CDR3 DNA only, 45 bases that are in frame from base 1. From a lookup of the germline V gene (reference sequence), CDR1 and CDR2 are LNHDA and SQIVND. The treatment or condition label on this specimen signifies: approximately 18 received Ad26.COV2.S at low or high dose, single or two shots; roughly five received placebo; per-sample allocation not given. Repertoires of vaccine and placebo recipients were sequenced from samples collected on day 63 after the first injection. Cohort 1b enrolled 25 to 30 adults aged 18-55 years at a single site in Boston, USA, between 29 July and 7 August 2020. Ad26.COV2.S was a replication-incompetent adenovirus type 26 vector that expressed a prefusion-stabilized SARS-CoV-2 spike protein derived from the original Wuhan strain.

The paper's findings and limits, for the study overall: Vaccine and placebo recipients had similar non-spike TCR breadth, a finding consistent with the vaccine containing only spike. According to the authors, total T cell responses may have been underestimated by the TCR breadth and depth analyses. The study was not powered to compare responses between vaccine doses or regimens. Ad26.COV2.S recipients had higher spike-specific TCR breadth than placebo recipients (P = 0.0014). Substantial breadth of spike-specific CD8+ and CD4+ T cell responses was reported after vaccination.

The rearranged chain carries TRBV19 and TRBJ1-1; the D gene is not confidently resolved. Specimen: peripheral blood, collected in a trial of Ad26.COV2.S vaccine versus placebo. This TCR was recovered from a person between 18 and 59 years old who received the Ad26.COV2.S COVID-19 vaccine or a placebo. The CDR3 reads as follows: CASSITWQLNTEAFF. The sequenced DNA: TGTGCCAGTAGTATTACCTGGCAGCTCAACACTGAAGCTTTCTTT.